These T cell receptor beta chains were read from a single sample in a study of blood T cell repertoires in COVID-19. Using immunoSEQ multiplex PCR, the repertoire was profiled, and TCRdb retains in-frame clones only, with some absent. This sample yields more than 200,000 clones, of which approximately 82% are seen a single time; approximately 2.5% belongs to the top ten. The sample was peripheral blood. All receptors come from a woman in her 70s with active or convalescent COVID-19. Both conserved end residues are trimmed from each CDR3. Not all rows give a size; the values are once, few, many and, for expanded clones, a class.

v_call,clone_size,j_call,cdr3_aa
TRBV30,once,TRBJ1-3,AWERGTGGRHIY
TRBV9,-,TRBJ2-7,ASSPSSKRTPYEQY
TRBV5-1,-,TRBJ2-2,ASRPPSGGTGELF
TRBV4-3,-,TRBJ1-6,ASSPEGSSYNSPLH
TRBV3-1/TRBV3-2,-,TRBJ2-1,ASSQQTDTEQF
TRBV7-3,-,TRBJ2-1,ASSINQLAGVYNEQF
TRBV4-1,-,TRBJ1-6,ASSLSPRPDNSPLH
TRBV5-1,-,TRBJ1-1,ASSSTGRNTEAF
TRBV6-5,-,TRBJ1-4,ASKERQYGKLF
TRBV19,-,TRBJ2-6,ASVNRDRGGPGANVLT
TRBV6-5,-,TRBJ2-5,ASRGVETQY
TRBV7-3,-,TRBJ1-6,ASSSQGDSPLH
TRBV7-2,-,TRBJ1-1,ASSLGSTVRGTEAF
TRBV23-1,-,TRBJ1-1,ASSQVGEAF
TRBV14,-,TRBJ1-2,ASSQDWGGGYT
TRBV4-3,-,TRBJ1-2,ASSQDWTYTGGGYT
TRBV19,-,TRBJ2-1,ASSFSQGNEQF
TRBV2,-,TRBJ2-7,ARAGTVTSEQY
TRBV18,-,TRBJ2-1,ASSLASWDEQF
TRBV6-5,-,TRBJ2-5,ASTVPGAEEETQY
TRBV5-1,-,TRBJ2-7,ASTFSQGAGEQY
TRBV19,-,TRBJ2-7,ASSIGVGQGNHEQY
TRBV7-8,-,TRBJ2-7,ASSLELAGGLEQY
TRBV18,-,TRBJ2-1,ASSPQGARDNEQF
TRBV6-6,-,TRBJ2-1,ASSPWERHNEQF
TRBV15,-,TRBJ1-4,ATSVPGQGDEKLF
TRBV5-1,few,TRBJ1-5,ASSLDGTGGWQPQH
TRBV28,-,TRBJ1-2,ASSTHRGRENYGYT
TRBV19,-,TRBJ2-3,ASTGYTNTQY